What follows are 23 T cell receptor beta chains derived from one specimen sequenced in a study of spatial heterogeneity in lung cancer. Study findings and constraints: Tumor mutation count correlated with how many alpha and beta TCRs expanded intratumorally.

No cognate antigen is known for these TCRs. TCRdb re-called the 5' RACE reads with MiXCR, one entry per CDR3 protein. This sample has approximately 9,700 distinct CDR3 sequences, with around 9.3% found just once. The time point is: sample taken at primary tumor resection. The sample consisted of lung tumor tissue, taken at surgery. Source of these receptors: a female donor with early-stage non-small cell lung cancer.

In its sample, this clonotype was seen a few times. The chain is built from TRBV27 and TRBJ2-3; 9 positions agree with TRBD2. Germline V CDR1 and CDR2: MNHEY, SMNVEV (reference sequence). CDR3 length: 18 residues. After removal of 0 bases from V and 2 bases from J, the junction contained 9 bases not matched to a gene. The CDR3 reads CASSLSMAGGRLTDTQYF. The CDR3 DNA reads as TGTGCCAGCAGTTTATCGATGGCGGGGGGGCGACTCACAGATACGCAGTATTTT.

This clonotype occurred many times. The chain carries TRBV29-1 and TRBJ2-2, with 8 bases lining up with TRBD1. Trimming took 4 bases from V and 11 from J; bases not matched to a gene: 9. The germline gives CDR1 SQVTM, CDR2 ANQGSEA. CDR3 size: 13 residues. The chain's CDR3 is CSVAFRGLGELFF. As DNA, the CDR3 is TGCAGCGTTGCCTTCAGGGGGCTAGGAGAGCTGTTTTTT.

Many counts were recorded for this clonotype. The rearrangement links TRBV14 to TRBJ1-6, with 7 bases that match TRBD1. The germline gives CDR1 SGHDN, CDR2 FVKESK. CDR3 size: 17 residues. With 1 base clipped from V and 4 bases from J, the junction kept 7 bases outside the gene matches. Here the CDR3 reads CASSQATGAFYNSPLHF. CDR3 nucleotide sequence: TGTGCCAGCAGCCAAGCCACAGGGGCCTTTTATAATTCACCCCTCCACTTT.

This clonotype has a count of ten or more. The chain uses TRBV3-1 and TRBJ2-3; D is uncertain. The CDR3 consists of 14 residues. Germline V gene data show CDR1 as LGHDT and CDR2 as YNNKEL (reference sequence). Trimming stripped 6 bases from V and 0 bases from J, with 10 bases between. CDR3: CASSSGGSTDTQYF. CDR3 DNA: TGTGCCAGCAGTTCCGGTGGCAGCACAGATACGCAGTATTTT.

This clonotype was recorded many times. Written as DNA, the CDR3 is TGTGCCAGCACCAAACTAGCGGGGGGGCTTGCTGAGCAGTTCTTC. It is translated as CASTKLAGGLAEQFF. The chain uses TRBV11-2 and TRBJ2-1; 13 bases align to TRBD2. CDR1 and CDR2 (germline): SGHAT, FQNNGV. The J segment lost 9 bases and the V segment lost 7 bases, leaving 9 bases of the junction unmatched. The CDR3 extends over 15 amino acids.

This clonotype came up a few times. This sequence joins TRBV20-1 and TRBJ2-3; TRBD2 aligns across 8 bases. The CDR3 has 12 residues. Germline CDR1 is DFQATT and CDR2 is SNEGSKA (reference sequence). The CDR3 region is CSFRGGADTQYF. CDR3 DNA sequence: TGCAGCTTTCGGGGGGGCGCGGATACGCAGTATTTT.

By share, this clonotype ranks as large (0.1 to 1%). The chain has TRBV6-2 or TRBV6-3 and TRBJ2-7; 7 bases are shared with TRBD2. Germline lookup yields CDR1 MNHEY and CDR2 SVGEGT. There are 15 residues in the CDR3. J was trimmed by 1 base and V by 7 bases; bases with no gene match: 10. In nucleotides, the CDR3 is TGTGCCAGCACGGAGGGGCTAGCGGTTTCCTACGAGCAGTACTTC. It translates to CASTEGLAVSYEQYF.

As for this clonotype: With a much larger clone just one base away, this may be a read error. It is unclear where the CDR3 begins or ends on the DNA, so no DNA is shown, and the CDR3 is as TCRdb lists it. The chain uses TRBV9 and TRBJ2-5. Counting both end residues, the CDR3 totals 15 amino acids. CDR1 is SGDLS, CDR2 YYNGEE, per germline. The CDR3 here is CASSVALGIQETQHF.

This clonotype was seen repeatedly, ten times or more. The junction departs from germline at one end; a sequencing error may be responsible. The chain joins TRBV15 to TRBJ1-1, with TRBD1 matching 9 bases. This CDR3 comprises 14 residues. Looked up from germline, CDR1 is LNHNV and CDR2 is YYDKDF (reference sequence). The chain's CDR3 is CATTQGTGNPEAFF. The CDR3 DNA reads as TGTGCCACCACCCAAGGGACAGGGAACCCTGAAGCTTTCTTT.

The chain employs TRBV6-5 and TRBJ2-7; 12 bases fit TRBD1. The junction had 10 bases not matched to a gene; V was cut back by 9 bases and J by 10 bases. This CDR3 has 13 residues. Germline-derived CDR1 and CDR2 are MNHEY and SVGAGI. CDR3 amino acids: CASSRDRGPQQYF. The CDR3 DNA follows: TGTGCCAGTAGCCGGGACAGGGGGCCCCAACAGTACTTC.

In its sample, this clonotype is medium-sized. This chain uses TRBV11-3 with TRBJ2-5, with TRBD1 as a possible D gene (6 bases). Trimming left V 5 bases short and J 5 bases short, with 21 bases between. From germline, CDR1 is SGHNT and CDR2 YENEEA. This CDR3 spans 16 amino acids. The CDR3 spells CASSPRQGTFLETQYF. CDR3 coding DNA: TGTGCCAGCAGCCCCCGCCAGGGGACCTTTTTGGAGACCCAGTACTTC.

Many counts were recorded for this clonotype. The chain joins TRBV4-3 to TRBJ2-1; no firm D call. This CDR3 is built from 14 residues. Germline assignment: CDR1 LGHNA and CDR2 YSLEER. Trimming removed 1 base at V and 10 bases at J, with 14 bases between. The CDR3 DNA sequence: TGCGCCAGCAGCCAAGTTCCCAAAAAGACAGAGCAGTTCTTC. Its translation: CASSQVPKKTEQFF.

The table lists this clonotype with many counts. The chain has TRBV28 and TRBJ1-5; D ambiguous. Trimming removed 5 bases at V and 5 bases at J, with 7 bases between. The length of the CDR3 is 12 residues. Germline V gives CDR1 MDHEN, CDR2 SYDVKM. The CDR3 DNA reads as TGTGCCAGCAGTCCGACCTATCAGCCCCAGCATTTT. Protein: CASSPTYQPQHF.

This chain links TRBV20-1 with TRBJ2-3; TRBD1 matches 8 bases. This CDR3 has 14 residues. Trimming cost V 5 bases and J 0 bases; bases outside gene matches: 4. Germline V gene sequence: CDR1 DFQATT, CDR2 SNEGSKA (reference sequence). The CDR3 DNA is TGCAGTGCTGCACAGGGGGGCAGCACAGATACGCAGTATTTT. Amino acid sequence: CSAAQGGSTDTQYF.

In its sample, this clonotype is medium-sized (0.01 to 0.1%). The chain carries TRBV6-2 or TRBV6-3 and TRBJ1-1, with 7 bases identical to TRBD1. V shed 2 bases, J shed 1 base, and the junction held 7 bases outside the gene matches. The germline V gene has CDR1 MNHEY and CDR2 SVGEGT. The length of the CDR3 is 16 residues. The CDR3 spells CASSYPLTGENTEAFF. CDR3 DNA: TGTGCCAGCAGTTACCCCCTTACAGGGGAGAACACTGAAGCTTTCTTT.

This clonotype qualifies as medium-sized. The chain carries TRBV28 and TRBJ2-7, with 8 bases identical to TRBD1. The CDR3 is 14 amino acids. Per the germline V gene, CDR1 is MDHEN and CDR2 is SYDVKM. The trim removed 2 bases at V and 5 bases at J, leaving 5 bases unmatched. As DNA, the CDR3 is TGTGCCAGCAGTTTAGGACAGGGTTACGACGAGCAGTACTTC. Protein sequence: CASSLGQGYDEQYF.

This clonotype was picked up many times. This chain links TRBV3-1 with TRBJ2-7; 9 bases agree with TRBD1. From germline, CDR1 is LGHDT and CDR2 YNNKEL (reference sequence). V trimming: 3 bases; J trimming: 5 bases; junction bases outside the gene matches: 5. The CDR3 sequence is 14 residues long. The CDR3 coding sequence is TGTGCCAGCAGCCACATGACAGGGGGGGACGAGCAGTACTTC. As protein: CASSHMTGGDEQYF.

This clonotype showed up just a few times. The rearrangement links TRBV12-3 or TRBV12-4 to TRBJ1-5, with D perhaps matching TRBD1 (5 bases). The germline V and J ends were trimmed by 4 bases and 5 bases, with 12 bases remaining between them. The CDR3 loop spans 14 amino acids. In DNA, the CDR3 is TGTGCCAGCAGTTCGTGGGGCCTGGATCAGCCCCAGCATTTT. This sequence encodes CASSSWGLDQPQHF.

This clonotype occurred many times. CDR3 sequence reads: CASSERGEMNEKLFF. The DNA of the CDR3 is TGTGCCAGCAGTGAACGGGGGGAAATGAATGAAAAACTGTTTTTT. This sequence joins TRBV2 and TRBJ1-4; a weak D match, TRBD1 (5 bases). Germline loops: CDR1 SNHLY, CDR2 FYNNEI. The V end was cut by 2 bases, the J end by 5 bases, with 12 bases between. The length of the CDR3 is 15 residues.

The rearrangement links TRBV29-1 to TRBJ1-1; D unresolved. V lost 2 bases and J 3 bases, leaving 4 bases between the germline ends. This CDR3 has 11 amino acids. The germline CDR1 and CDR2 sequences are SQVTM and ANQGSEA. In DNA, the CDR3 is TGCAGCGTTGAACTGTACACTGAAGCTTTCTTT. Translated, it gives CSVELYTEAFF.

This clonotype turned up a few times. The chain couples TRBV5-1 to TRBJ2-6; D is unresolved. Germline CDR1 reads SGHRS; CDR2 reads YFSETQ. This CDR3 comprises 13 residues. Trimming removed 0 bases at V and 2 bases at J, with 0 bases between. Written as DNA, the CDR3 is TGCGCCAGCAGCTTGGCTGGGGCCAACGTCCTGACTTTC. Its protein is CASSLAGANVLTF.

The rearrangement joins TRBV11-2 to TRBJ1-1, with D possibly being TRBD1 (6 bases). Trimming took off 6 bases at V and 0 bases at J, with 11 bases between the two ends. Germline lookup yields CDR1 SGHAT and CDR2 FQNNGV. The CDR3 is 14 residues long. Here the CDR3 DNA reads TGTGCCAGCAGTCCAGGACAGCTGAACACTGAAGCTTTCTTT. Its protein is CASSPGQLNTEAFF.

The chain recombines TRBV5-1 with TRBJ2-3, with D maybe TRBD1 (6 bases). Per germline, CDR1 SGHRS and CDR2 YFSETQ. The CDR3 covers 14 residues. V was shortened by 1 base and J by 2 bases, with 8 bases between the two germline ends. The CDR3 loop reads CASSLTGYTDTQYF. The CDR3, as DNA: TGCGCCAGCAGCTTGACAGGGTACACAGATACGCAGTATTTT.